This T cell receptor (beta chain) was documented in a study of T-cell memory formation after mild COVID-19. General study findings and limits: Clones that contracted from day 15 to 85 had balanced CD4/CD8; later expanders were CD4+ biased. Within pre-infection memory, some responding clones were found, suggesting cross-reactive memory joined.

There are many counts of this clonotype. Its specificity is unknown. TCRdb itself ran the 5' RACE reads through MiXCR, one entry per CDR3 protein. In the table there are roughly 340,000 distinct CDR3 sequences, 20% of which are singletons. This CDR3 region has 15 residues. V gave up 3 bases and J gave up 4 bases, with 12 bases separating them. Germline assignment: CDR1 LGHNA and CDR2 YNFKEQ. The receptor was derived from a man aged 18 to 30 who had mild COVID-19 (a few samples of this study predate the infection). Cell type and time point are not known. Input material: PBMCs or a T cell subset sorted from them (not recorded which). J is TRBJ2-2 and V is TRBV4-2; D unclear. CDR3 loop: CASSQAVSGTGELFF. The CDR3 DNA reads as TGTGCCAGCAGCCAGGCGGTTTCGGGCACCGGGGAGCTGTTTTTT.